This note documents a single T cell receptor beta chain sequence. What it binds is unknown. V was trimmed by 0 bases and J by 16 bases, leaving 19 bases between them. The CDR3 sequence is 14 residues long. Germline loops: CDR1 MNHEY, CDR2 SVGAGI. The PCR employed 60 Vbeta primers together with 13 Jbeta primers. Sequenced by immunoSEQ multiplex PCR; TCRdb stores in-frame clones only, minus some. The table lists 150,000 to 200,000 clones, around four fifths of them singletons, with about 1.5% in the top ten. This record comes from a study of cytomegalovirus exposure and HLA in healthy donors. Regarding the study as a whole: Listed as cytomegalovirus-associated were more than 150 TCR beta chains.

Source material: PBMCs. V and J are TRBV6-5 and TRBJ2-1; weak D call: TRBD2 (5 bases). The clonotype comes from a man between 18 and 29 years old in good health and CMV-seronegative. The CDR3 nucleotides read TGTGCCAGCAGTTACTCTAAGGGCATGACTACTCTCTTCTTC. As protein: CASSYSKGMTTLFF.